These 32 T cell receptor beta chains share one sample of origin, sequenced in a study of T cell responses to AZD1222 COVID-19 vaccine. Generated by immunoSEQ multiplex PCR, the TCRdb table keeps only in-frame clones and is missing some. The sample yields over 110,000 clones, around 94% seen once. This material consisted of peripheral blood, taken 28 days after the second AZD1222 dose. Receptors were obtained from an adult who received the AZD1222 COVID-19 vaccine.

The CDR3 DNA reads TGCGCCAGCACCCCCCTCCCTAATGAAAAACTGTTTTTT. Translated, it gives CASTPLPNEKLFF. V usage is TRBV4-1 and J usage is TRBJ1-4, with D hard to call. The CDR3 spans 13 residues. The V end lost 7 bases, the J end lost 3 bases, and 9 bases lay between the germline ends. Germline V lookup: CDR1 MGHRA, CDR2 YSYEKL.

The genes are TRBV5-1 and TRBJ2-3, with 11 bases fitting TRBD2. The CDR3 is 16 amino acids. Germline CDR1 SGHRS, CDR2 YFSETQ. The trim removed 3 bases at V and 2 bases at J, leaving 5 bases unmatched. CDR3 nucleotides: TGCGCCAGCAGCTCAACTAGCGGGGGTAACACAGATACGCAGTATTTT. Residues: CASSSTSGGNTDTQYF.

The CDR3 DNA follows: TGTGCCAGCAGTTTAGGAGAAAACACTGAAGCTTTCTTT. Translated: CASSLGENTEAFF. The chain carries TRBV28 and TRBJ1-1; the D is unclear. Trimming took 2 bases from V and 2 from J, leaving 6 bases between them. The V gene's germline CDR1 is MDHEN and CDR2 SYDVKM. The CDR3 has 13 amino acids.

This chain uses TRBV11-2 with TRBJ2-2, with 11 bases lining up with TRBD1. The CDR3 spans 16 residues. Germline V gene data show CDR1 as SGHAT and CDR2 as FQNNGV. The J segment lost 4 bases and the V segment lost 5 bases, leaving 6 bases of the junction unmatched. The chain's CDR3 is CASSLRTGGSTGELFF. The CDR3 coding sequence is TGTGCCAGCAGCCTCCGGACAGGGGGCAGCACCGGGGAGCTGTTTTTT.

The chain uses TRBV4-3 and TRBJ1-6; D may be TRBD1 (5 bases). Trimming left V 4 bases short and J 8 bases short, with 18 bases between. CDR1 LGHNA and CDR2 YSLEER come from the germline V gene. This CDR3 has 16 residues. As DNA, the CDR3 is TGCGCCAGCAGCCGAGACTCGGGGGGGGGACATTCACCCCTCCACTTT. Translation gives CASSRDSGGGHSPLHF.

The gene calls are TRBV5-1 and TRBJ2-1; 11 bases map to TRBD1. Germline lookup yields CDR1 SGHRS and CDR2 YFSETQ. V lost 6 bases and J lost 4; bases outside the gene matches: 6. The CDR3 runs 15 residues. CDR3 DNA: TGCGCCAGCACCCCCGGGACAGGGGGTTACAATGAGCAGTTCTTC. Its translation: CASTPGTGGYNEQFF.

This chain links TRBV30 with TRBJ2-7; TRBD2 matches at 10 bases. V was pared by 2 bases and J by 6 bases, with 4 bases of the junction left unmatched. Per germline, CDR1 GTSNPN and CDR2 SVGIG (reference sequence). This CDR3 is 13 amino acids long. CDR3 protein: CAWSSGGAPEQYV. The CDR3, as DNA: TGTGCCTGGAGTAGCGGGGGGGCCCCCGAGCAGTACGTC.

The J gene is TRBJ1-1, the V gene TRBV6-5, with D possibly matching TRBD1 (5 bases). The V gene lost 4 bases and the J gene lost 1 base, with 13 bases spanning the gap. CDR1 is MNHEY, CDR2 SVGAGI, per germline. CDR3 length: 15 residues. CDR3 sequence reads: CASSSRPRGNTEAFF. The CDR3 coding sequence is TGTGCCAGCAGTTCCAGACCAAGGGGGAACACTGAAGCTTTCTTT.

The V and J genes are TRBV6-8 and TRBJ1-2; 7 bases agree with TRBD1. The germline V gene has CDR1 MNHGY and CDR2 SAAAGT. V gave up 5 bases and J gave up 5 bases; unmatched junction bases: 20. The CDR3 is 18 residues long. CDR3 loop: CASSRGQLPVREGYGYTF. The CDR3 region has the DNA TGTGCCAGCAGTAGGGGACAGTTGCCAGTACGTGAGGGGTATGGCTACACCTTC.

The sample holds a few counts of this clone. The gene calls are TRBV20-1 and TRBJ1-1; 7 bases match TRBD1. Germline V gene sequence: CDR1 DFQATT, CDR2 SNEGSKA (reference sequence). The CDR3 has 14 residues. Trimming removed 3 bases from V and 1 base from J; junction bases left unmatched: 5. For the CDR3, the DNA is TGCAGTGCTAGTGCCGGGACAGAGAACACTGAAGCTTTCTTT. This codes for CSASAGTENTEAFF.

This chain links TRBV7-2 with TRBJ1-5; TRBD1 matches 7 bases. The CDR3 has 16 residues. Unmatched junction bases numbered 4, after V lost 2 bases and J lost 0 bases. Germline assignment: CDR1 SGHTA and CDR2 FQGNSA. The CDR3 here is CASSLTGQVSNQPQHF. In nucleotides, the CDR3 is TGTGCCAGCAGCTTAACCGGACAGGTTAGCAATCAGCCCCAGCATTTT.

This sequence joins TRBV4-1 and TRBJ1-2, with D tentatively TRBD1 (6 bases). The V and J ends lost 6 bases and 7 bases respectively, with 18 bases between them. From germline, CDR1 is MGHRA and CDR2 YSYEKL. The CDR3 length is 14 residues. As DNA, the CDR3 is TGCGCCAGCAGTCCCGTACAGGGAGGCCTTGGCTACACCTTC. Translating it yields CASSPVQGGLGYTF.

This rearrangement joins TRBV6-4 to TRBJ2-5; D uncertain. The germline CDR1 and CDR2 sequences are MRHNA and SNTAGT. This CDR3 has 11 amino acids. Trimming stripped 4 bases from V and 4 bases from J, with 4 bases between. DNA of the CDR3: TGTGCCAGCAGTGTCCCAGAGACCCAGTACTTC. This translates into CASSVPETQYF.

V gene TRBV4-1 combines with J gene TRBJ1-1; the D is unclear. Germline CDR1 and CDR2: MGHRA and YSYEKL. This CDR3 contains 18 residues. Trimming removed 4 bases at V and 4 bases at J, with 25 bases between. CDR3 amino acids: CASSRVFLTAPGGTEAFF. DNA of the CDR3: TGCGCCAGCAGCCGAGTATTTCTTACGGCCCCTGGAGGCACTGAAGCTTTCTTT.

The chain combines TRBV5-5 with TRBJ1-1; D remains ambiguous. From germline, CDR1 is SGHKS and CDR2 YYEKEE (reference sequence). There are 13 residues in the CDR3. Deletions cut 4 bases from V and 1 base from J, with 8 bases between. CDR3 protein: CASSPLRNTEAFF. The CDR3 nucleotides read TGTGCCAGCAGCCCTCTACGGAACACTGAAGCTTTCTTT. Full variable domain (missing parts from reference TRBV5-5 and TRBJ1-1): DAGVTQSPTHLIKTRGQQVTLRCSPISGHKSVSWYQQVLGQGPQFIFQYYEKEERGRGNFPDRFSARQFPNYSSELNVNALLLGDSALYLCASSPLRNTEAFFGQGTRLTVV.

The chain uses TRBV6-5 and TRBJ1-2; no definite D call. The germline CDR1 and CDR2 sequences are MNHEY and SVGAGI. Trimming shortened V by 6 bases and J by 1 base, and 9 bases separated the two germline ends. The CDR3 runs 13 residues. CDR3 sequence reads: CASRSEGNYGYTF. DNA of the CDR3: TGTGCCAGCAGGAGCGAGGGTAACTATGGCTACACCTTC.

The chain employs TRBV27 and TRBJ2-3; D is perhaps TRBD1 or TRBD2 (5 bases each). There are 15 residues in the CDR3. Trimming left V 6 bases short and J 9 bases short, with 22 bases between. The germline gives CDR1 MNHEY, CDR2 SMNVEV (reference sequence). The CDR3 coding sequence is TGTGCCAGCAGATCGTCCGCGGGTCGACAGATAACGCAGTATTTT. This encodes CASRSSAGRQITQYF.

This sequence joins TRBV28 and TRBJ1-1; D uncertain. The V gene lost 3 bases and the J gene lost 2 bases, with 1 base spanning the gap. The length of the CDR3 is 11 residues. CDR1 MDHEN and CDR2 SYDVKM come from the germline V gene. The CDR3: CASSFNTEAFF. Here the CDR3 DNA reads TGTGCCAGCAGTTTTAACACTGAAGCTTTCTTT.

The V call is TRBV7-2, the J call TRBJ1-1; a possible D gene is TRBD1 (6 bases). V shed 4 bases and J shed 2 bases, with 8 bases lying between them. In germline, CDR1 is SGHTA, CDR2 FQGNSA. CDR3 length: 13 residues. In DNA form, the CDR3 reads TGTGCCAGCAGCTCTGGGGGCAACACTGAAGCTTTCTTT. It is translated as CASSSGGNTEAFF. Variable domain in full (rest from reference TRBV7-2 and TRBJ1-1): GAGVSQSPSNKVTEKGKDVELRCDPISGHTALYWYRQSLGQGLEFLIYFQGNSAPDKSGLPSDRFSAERTGGSVSTLTIQRTQQEDSAVYLCASSSGGNTEAFFGQGTRLTVV.

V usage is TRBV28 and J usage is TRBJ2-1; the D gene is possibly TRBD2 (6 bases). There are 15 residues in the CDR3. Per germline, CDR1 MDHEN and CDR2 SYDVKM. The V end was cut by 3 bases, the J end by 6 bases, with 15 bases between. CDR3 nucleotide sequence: TGTGCCAGCAGTTTTTGGCGGGGACCGACCAATGAGCAGTTCTTC. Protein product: CASSFWRGPTNEQFF. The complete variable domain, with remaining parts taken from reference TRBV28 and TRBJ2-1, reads DVKVTQSSRYLVKRTGEKVFLECVQDMDHENMFWYRQDPGLGLRLIYFSYDVKMKEKGDIPEGYSVSREKKERFSLILESASTNQTSMYLCASSFWRGPTNEQFFGPGTRLTVL.

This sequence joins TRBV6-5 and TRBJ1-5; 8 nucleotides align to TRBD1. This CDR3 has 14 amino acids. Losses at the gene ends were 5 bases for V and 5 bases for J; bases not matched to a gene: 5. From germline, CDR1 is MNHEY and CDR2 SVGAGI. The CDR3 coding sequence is TGTGCCAGCAGTCGGACAGGGACCTATCAGCCCCAGCATTTT. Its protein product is CASSRTGTYQPQHF.

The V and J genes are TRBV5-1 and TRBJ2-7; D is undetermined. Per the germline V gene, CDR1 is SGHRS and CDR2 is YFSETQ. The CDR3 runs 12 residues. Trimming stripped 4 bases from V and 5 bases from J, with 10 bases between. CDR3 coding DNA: TGCGCCAGCAGCCTAGTGCGGAACGAGCAGTACTTC. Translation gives CASSLVRNEQYF.

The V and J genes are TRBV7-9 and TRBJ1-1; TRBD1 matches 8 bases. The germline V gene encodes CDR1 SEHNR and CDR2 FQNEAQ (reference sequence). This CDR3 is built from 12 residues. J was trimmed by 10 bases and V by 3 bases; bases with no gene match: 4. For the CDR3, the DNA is TGTGCCAGCAGCTTGACAGGGGTTGGAGCTTTCTTT. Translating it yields CASSLTGVGAFF.

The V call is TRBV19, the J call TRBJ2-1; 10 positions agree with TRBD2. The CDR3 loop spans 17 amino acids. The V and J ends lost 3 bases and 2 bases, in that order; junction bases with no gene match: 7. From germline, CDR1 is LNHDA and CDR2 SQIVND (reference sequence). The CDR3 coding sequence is TGTGCCAGTAGTATGGGACTAGCGTTTCCTACCTACAATGAGCAGTTCTTC. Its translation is CASSMGLAFPTYNEQFF. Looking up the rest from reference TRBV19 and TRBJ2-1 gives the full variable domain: DGGITQSPKYLFRKEGQNVTLSCEQNLNHDAMYWYRQDPGQGLRLIYYSQIVNDFQKGDIAEGYSVSREKKESFPLTVTSAQKNPTAFYLCASSMGLAFPTYNEQFFGPGTRLTVL.

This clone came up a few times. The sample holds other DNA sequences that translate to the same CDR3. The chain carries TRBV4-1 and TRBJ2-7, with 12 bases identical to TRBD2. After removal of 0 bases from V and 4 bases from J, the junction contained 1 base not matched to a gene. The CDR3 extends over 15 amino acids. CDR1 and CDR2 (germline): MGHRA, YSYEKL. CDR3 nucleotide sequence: TGCGCCAGCAGCCAAGAGGGGACTAGCGGGTACGAGCAGTACTTC. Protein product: CASSQEGTSGYEQYF.

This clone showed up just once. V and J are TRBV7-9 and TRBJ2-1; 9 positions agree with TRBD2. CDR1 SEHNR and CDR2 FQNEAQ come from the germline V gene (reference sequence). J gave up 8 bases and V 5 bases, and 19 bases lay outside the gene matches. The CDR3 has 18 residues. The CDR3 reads CASSLQGRLAGYTYEQFF. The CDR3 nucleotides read TGTGCCAGCAGCCTCCAAGGCCGCCTAGCGGGATATACGTATGAGCAGTTCTTC.

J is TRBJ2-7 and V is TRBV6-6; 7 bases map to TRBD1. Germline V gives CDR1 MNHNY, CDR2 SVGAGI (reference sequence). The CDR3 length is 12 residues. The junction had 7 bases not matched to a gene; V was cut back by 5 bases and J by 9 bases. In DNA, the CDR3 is TGTGCCAGCAGTGAGACAGGGACGGGGCAGTACGTC. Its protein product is CASSETGTGQYV.

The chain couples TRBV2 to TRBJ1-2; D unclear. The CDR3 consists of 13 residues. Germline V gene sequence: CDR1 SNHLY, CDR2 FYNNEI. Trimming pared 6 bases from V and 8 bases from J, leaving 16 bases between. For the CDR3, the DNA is TGTGCCAGCAGAGGCCCAGATGTTTGGGGCTACACCTTC. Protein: CASRGPDVWGYTF.

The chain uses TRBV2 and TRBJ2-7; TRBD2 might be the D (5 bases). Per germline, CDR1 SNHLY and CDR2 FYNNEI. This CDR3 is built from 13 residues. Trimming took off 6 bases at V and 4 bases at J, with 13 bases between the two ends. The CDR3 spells CASSYGLSYEQYF. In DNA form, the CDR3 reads TGTGCCAGCAGCTACGGACTTTCTTACGAGCAGTACTTC. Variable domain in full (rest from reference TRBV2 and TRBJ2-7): EPEVTQTPSHQVTQMGQEVILRCVPISNHLYFYWYRQILGQKVEFLVSFYNNEISEKSEIFDDQFSVERPDGSNFTLKIRSTKLEDSAMYFCASSYGLSYEQYFGPGTRLTVT.

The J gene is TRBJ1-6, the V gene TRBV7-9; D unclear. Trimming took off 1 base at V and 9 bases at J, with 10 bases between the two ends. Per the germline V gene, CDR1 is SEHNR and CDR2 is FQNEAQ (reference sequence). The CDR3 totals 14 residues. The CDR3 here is CASSLDPPTSPLHF. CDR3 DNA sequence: TGTGCCAGCAGCTTAGATCCCCCCACTTCACCCCTCCACTTT.

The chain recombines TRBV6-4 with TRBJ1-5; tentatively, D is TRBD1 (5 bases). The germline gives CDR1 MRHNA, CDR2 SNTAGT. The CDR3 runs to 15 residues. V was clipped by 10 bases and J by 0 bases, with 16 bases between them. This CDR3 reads CAIALPTDSNQPQHF. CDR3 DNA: TGTGCCATCGCCCTCCCGACAGATAGCAATCAGCCCCAGCATTTT.

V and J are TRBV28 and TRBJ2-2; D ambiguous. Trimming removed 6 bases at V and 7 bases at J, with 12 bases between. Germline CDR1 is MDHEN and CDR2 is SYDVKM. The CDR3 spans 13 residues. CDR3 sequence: CASRLVLVGELFF. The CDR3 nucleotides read TGTGCCAGCAGACTGGTCTTAGTCGGGGAGCTGTTTTTT.